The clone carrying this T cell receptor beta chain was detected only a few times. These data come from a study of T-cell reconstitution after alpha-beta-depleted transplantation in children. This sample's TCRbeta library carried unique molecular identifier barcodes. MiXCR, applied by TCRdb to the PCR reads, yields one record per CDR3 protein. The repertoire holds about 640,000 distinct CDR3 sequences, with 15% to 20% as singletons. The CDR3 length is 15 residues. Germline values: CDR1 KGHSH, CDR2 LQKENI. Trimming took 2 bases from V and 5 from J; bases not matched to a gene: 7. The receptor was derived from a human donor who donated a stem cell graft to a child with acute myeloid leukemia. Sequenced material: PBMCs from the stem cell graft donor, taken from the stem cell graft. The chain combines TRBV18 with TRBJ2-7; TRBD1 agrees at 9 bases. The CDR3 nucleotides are TGTGCCAGCTCACCAACCTCTGGGACAGGGAACGAGCAGTACGTC. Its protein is CASSPTSGTGNEQYV.